Below are 5 T cell receptor beta chains sequenced from a single sample in a study of T cells in Graves' hyperthyroidism and ophthalmopathy. The investigators amplified TCR beta CDR3 regions from RNA transcripts. In the first-round RT-PCR of the TCR CDR3, the HTBI primer set was used. Each CDR3 protein gets one entry after TCRdb re-called the multiplex PCR reads with MiXCR. The sample lists approximately 620,000 distinct CDR3 sequences, approximately 14% seen once, with less than 6% in the top ten. Sequencing input: blood. The receptors stem from a woman aged 30 to 39 with Graves' hyperthyroidism that later progressed to Graves' ophthalmopathy.

Concerning this clonotype itself: A read error is possible here, since a much larger clone lies one base away. V is TRBV30 and J is TRBJ1-2, with D unclear. Trimming took off 0 bases at V and 4 bases at J, with 9 bases between the two ends. Germline CDR1 is GTSNPN and CDR2 is SVGIG (reference sequence). This CDR3 is 13 amino acids long. CDR3 sequence (DNA): TGTGCCTGGAGTGTATCCGCGTTCTATGGCTACACCTTC. Protein product: CAWSVSAFYGYTF. The full variable domain, rest sourced from reference TRBV30 and TRBJ1-2, is SQTIHQWPATLVQPVGSPLSLECTVEGTSNPNLYWYRQAAGRGLQLLFYSVGIGQISSEVPQNLSASRPQDRQFILSSKKLLLSDSGFYLCAWSVSAFYGYTFGSGTRLTVV.

This clonotype has ten or more counts. The J gene is TRBJ2-2, the V gene TRBV7-2; D is undetermined. Germline CDR1 is SGHTA and CDR2 is FQGNSA. The V end was cut by 7 bases, the J end by 2 bases, with 14 bases between. The CDR3 covers 15 residues. As DNA, the CDR3 is TGTGCCAGCAAAATCTTAATCCGTAACACCGGGGAGCTGTTTTTT. It encodes CASKILIRNTGELFF.

Many counts were recorded for this clonotype. DNA for the CDR3: TGTGCCAGCAGCTTAGATTCTGGGGTAGGGACTGAAGCTTTCTTT. This codes for CASSLDSGVGTEAFF. The chain has TRBV11-2 and TRBJ1-1; D gene uncertain. The germline CDR1 and CDR2 sequences are SGHAT and FQNNGV. CDR3 size: 15 residues. V was clipped by 0 bases and J by 5 bases, with 13 bases between them. Full variable domain (missing parts from reference TRBV11-2 and TRBJ1-1): EAGVAQSPRYKIIEKRQSVAFWCNPISGHATLYWYQQILGQGPKLLIQFQNNGVVDDSQLPKDRFSAERLKGVDSTLKIQPAKLEDSAVYLCASSLDSGVGTEAFFGQGTRLTVV.

As to this clonotype: It is likely a read error, because the conserved phenylalanine at the end of the CDR3 is missing. This chain links TRBV11-2 with TRBJ2-1, with a weak D call TRBD1 (5 bases). CDR1 is SGHAT, CDR2 FQNNGV, per germline. The CDR3 covers 14 residues. Trimming pared 3 bases from V and 10 bases from J, leaving 16 bases between. CDR3 DNA: TGTGCCAGCAGCTTCCTAGTGGGGCGCAACGAGCAGTTCTCC. It specifies CASSFLVGRNEQFS.

This clonotype has just a few counts. The chain couples TRBV28 to TRBJ1-1, with TRBD1 as a possible D gene (5 bases). Germline V gives CDR1 MDHEN, CDR2 SYDVKM. The germline V and J ends were trimmed by 5 bases and 4 bases, with 20 bases remaining between them. The CDR3 is made up of 16 amino acids. Here the CDR3 reads CASSPRGKESVTEAFF. In DNA, the CDR3 is TGTGCCAGCAGTCCACGGGGGAAGGAGAGCGTCACTGAAGCTTTCTTT. Full variable domain (outside the CDR3, taken from reference TRBV28 and TRBJ1-1): DVKVTQSSRYLVKRTGEKVFLECVQDMDHENMFWYRQDPGLGLRLIYFSYDVKMKEKGDIPEGYSVSREKKERFSLILESASTNQTSMYLCASSPRGKESVTEAFFGQGTRLTVV.